The 19 T cell receptor beta chains given below trace back to one sample, sequenced in a study of CD8 T cells in Susac syndrome. Random hexamers served to reverse transcribe roughly 0.45 to 1 ug RNA. TCRdb independently ran MiXCR on the immunoSEQ multiplex PCR reads; one entry per CDR3 protein. The table records roughly 150,000 distinct CDR3 sequences, around 95% of them present only once. The sample taken for sequencing was CD8+ T cells from PBMCs. Receptors were obtained from a human donor with multiple sclerosis.

In this sample, this clonotype turned up once. V is TRBV7-3 and J is TRBJ1-1; D is possibly TRBD1 (6 bases). Germline loops: CDR1 SGHTA, CDR2 FQGTGA. CDR3 size: 12 residues. The germline V and J ends were trimmed by 6 bases and 4 bases, with 9 bases remaining between them. CDR3 DNA: TGTGCCAGCAGTCGGGGGGCCACTGAAGCTTTCTTT. It codes for CASSRGATEAFF.

This chain joins TRBV27 and TRBJ1-1; weak D call: TRBD1 (6 bases). Deletions cut 5 bases from V and 10 bases from J, with 11 bases between. The CDR3 totals 11 residues. Germline V gene data show CDR1 as MNHEY and CDR2 as SMNVEV (reference sequence). The CDR3 region has the DNA TGTGCCAGCAGTCAGGGGTTGGGAGCTTTCTTT. Protein product: CASSQGLGAFF.

The genes are TRBV20-1 and TRBJ2-1; D remains ambiguous. V lost 0 bases to trimming and J lost 5 bases, with 14 bases between them. The CDR3 loop spans 15 amino acids. Per germline, CDR1 DFQATT and CDR2 SNEGSKA (reference sequence). The CDR3 here is CSARDWSMSHNEQFF. In DNA form, the CDR3 reads TGCAGTGCTAGAGATTGGAGCATGTCCCACAATGAGCAGTTCTTC.

V usage is TRBV6-5 and J usage is TRBJ2-1, with TRBD2 matching over 10 bases. Germline loops: CDR1 MNHEY, CDR2 SVGAGI. Trimming took 0 bases from V and 5 from J; bases not matched to a gene: 4. The CDR3 sequence is 16 residues long. The CDR3 reads CASSYSNSGGNNEQFF. The CDR3 region has the DNA TGTGCCAGCAGTTACTCGAATAGCGGGGGGAACAATGAGCAGTTCTTC.

This chain connects TRBV19 to TRBJ1-2, with D perhaps TRBD1 (5 bases). The CDR3 sequence is 11 residues long. Trimming left V 8 bases short and J 8 bases short, with 12 bases between. In germline, CDR1 is LNHDA, CDR2 SQIVND (reference sequence). The CDR3: CASGTGTGYTF. The DNA for the CDR3 is TGTGCCAGTGGGACTGGGACCGGCTACACCTTC.

The chain has TRBV5-1 and TRBJ2-3; TRBD1 aligns across 12 bases. Germline assignment: CDR1 SGHRS and CDR2 YFSETQ. This CDR3 contains 16 residues. With V trimmed by 4 bases and J by 6 bases, 9 bases remained unmatched. This CDR3 reads CASSAGDRGLSDTQYF. Written as DNA, the CDR3 is TGCGCCAGCAGCGCCGGGGACAGGGGGCTTTCTGATACGCAGTATTTT.

In this sample, this clonotype turned up once. The rearrangement joins TRBV7-8 to TRBJ2-1, with TRBD2 identical over 15 bases. From germline, CDR1 is SGHVS and CDR2 FQNEAQ. This CDR3 has 17 residues. The ends lost 5 bases at V and 7 bases at J; junction bases unmatched: 9. This CDR3 reads CASSEGLAGGPRNEQFF. The CDR3, as DNA: TGTGCCAGCAGCGAGGGACTAGCGGGGGGTCCGAGGAATGAGCAGTTCTTC. The variable domain in full, with the rest retrieved from reference TRBV7-8 and TRBJ2-1, is GAGVSQSPRYKVAKRGQDVALRCDPISGHVSLFWYQQALGQGPEFLTYFQNEAQLDKSGLPSDRFFAERPEGSVSTLKIQRTQQEDSAVYLCASSEGLAGGPRNEQFFGPGTRLTVL.

This chain connects TRBV29-1 to TRBJ1-1; D is possibly TRBD1 (5 bases). Germline assignment: CDR1 SQVTM and CDR2 ANQGSEA. This CDR3 region has 10 residues. V was clipped by 7 bases and J by 8 bases, with 11 bases between them. The CDR3 region has the DNA TGCAGCGCCAGGAAGGGGGAAGCTTTCTTT. This sequence encodes CSARKGEAFF.

The chain joins TRBV20-1 to TRBJ2-7; the match to TRBD2 covers 9 bases. Germline lookup yields CDR1 DFQATT and CDR2 SNEGSKA (reference sequence). The CDR3 sequence is 13 residues long. V was clipped by 3 bases and J by 3 bases; unmatched bases: 3. The CDR3 sequence is CSARSGGNYEQYF. Written as DNA, the CDR3 is TGCAGTGCTAGGAGCGGGGGGAACTACGAGCAGTACTTC.

The chain combines TRBV27 with TRBJ1-6; no clear D. Germline loops: CDR1 MNHEY, CDR2 SMNVEV (reference sequence). This CDR3 is built from 12 residues. Deletions cut 2 bases from V and 8 bases from J, with 4 bases between. CDR3 coding DNA: TGTGCCAGCAGTTTAATAGATTCACCCCTCCACTTT. It specifies CASSLIDSPLHF.

CDR3 region: CSVEDSRVNGYTF. DNA for the CDR3: TGCAGCGTTGAAGATAGTAGGGTTAATGGCTACACCTTC. V usage is TRBV29-1 and J usage is TRBJ1-2; D gene ambiguous. Trimming took off 0 bases at V and 6 bases at J, with 11 bases between the two ends. Germline V gives CDR1 SQVTM, CDR2 ANQGSEA. The CDR3 runs to 13 residues. Variable domain in full (rest from reference TRBV29-1 and TRBJ1-2): SAVISQKPSRDICQRGTSLTIQCQVDSQVTMMFWYRQQPGQSLTLIATANQGSEATYESGFVIDKFPISRPNLTFSTLTVSNMSPEDSSIYLCSVEDSRVNGYTFGSGTRLTVV.

V gene TRBV14 combines with J gene TRBJ1-2, with 9 bases identical to TRBD1. This CDR3 comprises 16 residues. J gave up 0 bases and V 4 bases, and 6 bases lay outside the gene matches. Germline V gene data show CDR1 as SGHDN and CDR2 as FVKESK. CDR3 loop: CASSPRTGAPNYGYTF. CDR3 coding DNA: TGTGCCAGCAGCCCTAGGACAGGGGCTCCTAACTATGGCTACACCTTC. Variable domain in full (rest from reference TRBV14 and TRBJ1-2): EAGVTQFPSHSVIEKGQTVTLRCDPISGHDNLYWYRRVMGKEIKFLLHFVKESKQDESGMPNNRFLAERTGGTYSTLKVQPAELEDSGVYFCASSPRTGAPNYGYTFGSGTRLTVV.

This clonotype was seen a few times. The chain combines TRBV6-2 or TRBV6-3 with TRBJ2-7, with D hard to call. Germline values: CDR1 MNHEY, CDR2 SVGEGT. The CDR3 extends over 12 amino acids. V was shortened by 5 bases and J by 5 bases, with 10 bases between the two germline ends. The CDR3 protein is CASSTDGNEQYV. CDR3 bases: TGTGCCAGCAGTACCGACGGAAACGAGCAGTACGTC.

This clonotype was counted a single time. The rearrangement links TRBV7-9 to TRBJ1-2; D gene unclear. The CDR3 runs to 14 residues. With 5 bases removed from V and 5 bases from J, the gap between germline ends came to 15 bases. Germline loops: CDR1 SEHNR, CDR2 FQNEAQ (reference sequence). This CDR3 is CASSPALGSYGYTF. The CDR3 bases are TGTGCCAGCAGCCCAGCCCTTGGGAGTTATGGCTACACCTTC.

V usage is TRBV4-1 and J usage is TRBJ2-3; TRBD1 matches 9 bases. The J segment lost 4 bases and the V segment lost 1 base, leaving 3 bases of the junction unmatched. The CDR3 contains 15 residues. The V gene's germline CDR1 is MGHRA and CDR2 YSYEKL. Here the CDR3 DNA reads TGCGCCAGCAGCCAAGCACAGGGGGCCGCAGATACGCAGTATTTT. Translating gives CASSQAQGAADTQYF.

Only one count was recorded for this clonotype. The chain carries TRBV29-1 and TRBJ2-1, with D unclear. Trimming took off 4 bases at V and 9 bases at J, with 13 bases between the two ends. The germline gives CDR1 SQVTM, CDR2 ANQGSEA. This CDR3 comprises 12 residues. CDR3 protein: CSVAWLVPEQFF. The DNA for the CDR3 is TGCAGCGTTGCATGGCTCGTACCTGAGCAGTTCTTC.

The chain carries TRBV20-1 and TRBJ2-2; 11 bases map to TRBD2. The germline gives CDR1 DFQATT, CDR2 SNEGSKA (reference sequence). This CDR3 has 16 residues. V dropped 2 bases and J dropped 4; count of bases not matched to a gene: 6. The CDR3: CSARSSGGPSTGELFF. In nucleotides, the CDR3 is TGCAGTGCTAGATCTAGCGGGGGGCCGAGCACCGGGGAGCTGTTTTTT.

This chain joins TRBV3-1 and TRBJ2-7; TRBD1 aligns across 7 bases. The V gene end was trimmed by 6 bases and the J gene end by 0 bases; junction bases not matched to a gene: 8. The CDR3 runs to 15 residues. Per the germline V gene, CDR1 is LGHDT and CDR2 is YNNKEL (reference sequence). The CDR3 loop reads CASRQGQLTSYEQYF. As DNA, the CDR3 is TGTGCCAGCAGACAGGGACAGCTTACCTCCTACGAGCAGTACTTC.

The rearrangement links TRBV3-1 to TRBJ2-7, with D perhaps TRBD2 (6 bases). Germline V gives CDR1 LGHDT, CDR2 YNNKEL (reference sequence). CDR3 length equals 16 residues. V was trimmed by 0 bases and J by 4 bases, leaving 16 bases between them. The CDR3 loop is CASSQDIRGAGYEQYF. The CDR3 bases are TGTGCCAGCAGCCAAGATATTCGGGGAGCGGGTTACGAGCAGTACTTC.